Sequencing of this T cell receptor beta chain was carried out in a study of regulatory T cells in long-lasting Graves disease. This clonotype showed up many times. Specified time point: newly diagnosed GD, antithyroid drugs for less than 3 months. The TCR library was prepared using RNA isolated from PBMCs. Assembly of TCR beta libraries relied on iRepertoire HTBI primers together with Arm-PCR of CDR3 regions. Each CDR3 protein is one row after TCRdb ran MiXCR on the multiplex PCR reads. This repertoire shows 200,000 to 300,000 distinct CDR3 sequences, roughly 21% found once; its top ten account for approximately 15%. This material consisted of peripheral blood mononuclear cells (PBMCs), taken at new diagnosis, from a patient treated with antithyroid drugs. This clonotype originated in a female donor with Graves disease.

The CDR3 sequence is CATSSQDRNSPLHF. CDR3 nucleotides: TGTGCCACCAGCAGCCAAGACCGGAATTCACCCCTCCACTTT. The chain couples TRBV15 to TRBJ1-6; D not resolved. The ends were cut back, 3 bases at V and 7 bases at J, with 10 bases in the middle. Germline lookup yields CDR1 LNHNV and CDR2 YYDKDF (reference sequence). The CDR3 spans 14 residues.